Each of the 25 T cell receptor beta chains below was sequenced from the same sample in a study of blood T cell repertoires in COVID-19. Sequencing was performed with immunoSEQ multiplex PCR; in TCRdb, only in-frame clones are kept and a portion is missing. The sample contains hundreds of thousands of clones, more than 70% of which appear only once. Sequenced material: PBMCs or T cells enriched from blood (not recorded which). These receptors all stem from a woman aged 55-70 years in a cohort exposed to, infected with or recovered from COVID-19 (not recorded which).

The rearrangement links TRBV5-1 to TRBJ2-3, with 9 bases matching TRBD2. Germline V lookup: CDR1 SGHRS, CDR2 YFSETQ. CDR3 length: 16 amino acids. After removal of 2 bases from V and 6 bases from J, the junction contained 10 bases not matched to a gene. Written as DNA, the CDR3 is TGCGCCAGCAGCTTTTCTGCGGGAGGGTCCGGGGATACGCAGTATTTT. Translation gives CASSFSAGGSGDTQYF.

This clone appeared once. The chain carries TRBV21-1 and TRBJ1-5. TRBV21-1 is flagged as a pseudogene. The CDR3 length is 17 residues. The CDR3 loop reads CASRIGAREGGNQPQHF. CDR3 nucleotides: TGTGCCAGCAGGATAGGTGCGAGGGAAGGAGGCAACCAGCCCCAGCATTTT.

The rearrangement links TRBV7-8 to TRBJ2-7, with D tentatively TRBD1 (5 bases). Germline V CDR1 and CDR2: SGHVS, FQNEAQ. This CDR3 contains 15 residues. With 1 base removed from V and 3 bases from J, the gap between germline ends came to 13 bases. The CDR3 sequence is CASSLGQTKGYEQYF. CDR3 sequence (DNA): TGTGCCAGCAGCTTAGGACAGACAAAAGGCTACGAGCAGTACTTC.

This clone has a single count. CDR3 sequence reads: CASRRPSGEVADTQYF. CDR3 nucleotide sequence: TGTGCCAGTAGGAGGCCCAGCGGGGAGGTCGCAGATACGCAGTATTTT. The rearrangement links TRBV19 to TRBJ2-3; 7 nucleotides line up with TRBD2. This CDR3 is 16 amino acids long. Germline V CDR1 and CDR2: LNHDA, SQIVND (reference sequence). Trimming at V came to 6 bases and at J to 4 bases, leaving 13 bases not matched to a gene. The full variable domain, with the rest looked up from reference TRBV19 and TRBJ2-3, is DGGITQSPKYLFRKEGQNVTLSCEQNLNHDAMYWYRQDPGQGLRLIYYSQIVNDFQKGDIAEGYSVSREKKESFPLTVTSAQKNPTAFYLCASRRPSGEVADTQYFGPGTRLTVL.

Concerning this clone: A read error may produce the germline difference seen at one junction end. The chain is built from TRBV7-9 and TRBJ2-1, with TRBD2 identical over 8 bases. The CDR3 is made up of 14 amino acids. Germline assignment: CDR1 SEHNR and CDR2 FQNEAQ (reference sequence). Written as DNA, the CDR3 is TGTGCCAGCAGGTTAGCGGGACTGTCCAATGAGCAGTTCTTC. This sequence encodes CASRLAGLSNEQFF. The whole variable domain, filled in from reference TRBV7-9 and TRBJ2-1, reads DTGVSQNPRHKITKRGQNVTFRCDPISEHNRLYWYRQTLGQGPEFLTYFQNEAQLEKSRLLSDRFSAERPKGSFSTLEIQRTEQGDSAMYLCASRLAGLSNEQFFGPGTRLTVL.

This chain joins TRBV5-1 and TRBJ2-7, with 12 bases matching TRBD2. With V trimmed by 0 bases and J by 2 bases, 6 bases remained unmatched. CDR1 SGHRS and CDR2 YFSETQ come from the germline V gene. This CDR3 is built from 17 residues. CDR3 sequence reads: CASSLGLAGAITYEQYF. CDR3 DNA: TGCGCCAGCAGCTTGGGACTAGCGGGAGCAATTACCTACGAGCAGTACTTC.

This sequence joins TRBV9 and TRBJ1-1; D gene ambiguous. Trimming stripped 3 bases from V and 5 bases from J, with 8 bases between. Germline V gene lookup returns CDR1 SGDLS and CDR2 YYNGEE. This CDR3 contains 12 residues. CDR3 loop: CASSGGRTEAFF. The CDR3 DNA reads as TGTGCCAGCAGCGGTGGCAGGACTGAAGCTTTCTTT.

Note on this clone: Germline and junction disagree at one end, which may indicate a read error. J is TRBJ2-1 and V is TRBV28; the match to TRBD2 covers 15 bases. Germline loops: CDR1 MDHEN, CDR2 SYDVKM. There are 21 residues in the CDR3. This chain's CDR3 is CVSSLTGTSGRMSLSYNEQFF. CDR3 nucleotides: TGTGTCAGCAGTTTAACCGGGACTAGCGGGAGGATGAGCCTCTCCTACAATGAGCAGTTCTTC.

The V call is TRBV7-9, the J call TRBJ1-1, with 7 bases matching TRBD1. Germline V gene data show CDR1 as SEHNR and CDR2 as FQNEAQ (reference sequence). The junction had 8 bases not matched to a gene; V was cut back by 4 bases and J by 3 bases. This CDR3 has 15 amino acids. The CDR3: CASSSDRVPYTEAFF. The CDR3 DNA reads TGTGCCAGCAGCTCAGACAGGGTTCCGTACACTGAAGCTTTCTTT.

This clone has a count of ten or more. The V and J genes are TRBV28 and TRBJ2-1; a weak D match, TRBD2 (6 bases). Looked up from germline, CDR1 is MDHEN and CDR2 is SYDVKM. The length of the CDR3 is 16 residues. Trimming cost V 5 bases and J 6 bases, with 20 bases left between them. The CDR3 reads CASSLMGLVVVNEQFF. CDR3 DNA sequence: TGTGCCAGCAGTCTAATGGGACTCGTTGTCGTCAATGAGCAGTTCTTC.

The genes are TRBV2 and TRBJ1-1; 10 nucleotides agree with TRBD1. There are 14 residues in the CDR3. The V and J ends lost 6 bases and 0 bases, in that order; junction bases with no gene match: 1. Germline assignment: CDR1 SNHLY and CDR2 FYNNEI. The chain's CDR3 is CASSGQGVNTEAFF. In DNA form, the CDR3 reads TGTGCCAGCAGCGGACAGGGGGTGAACACTGAAGCTTTCTTT.

The J gene is TRBJ2-6, the V gene TRBV19; tentative D call: TRBD1 (6 bases). The germline V gene has CDR1 LNHDA and CDR2 SQIVND (reference sequence). Trimming removed 7 bases from V and 3 bases from J, with 13 bases in between. The CDR3 loop spans 15 amino acids. This CDR3 is CASTSQGFGANVLTF. DNA of the CDR3: TGTGCCAGTACCTCACAGGGATTTGGGGCCAACGTCCTGACTTTC.

The chain combines TRBV6-1 with TRBJ1-2; maybe TRBD1 (6 bases). Germline-derived CDR1 and CDR2 are MNHNS and SASEGT. Between the trimmed V and J ends, which lost 3 bases and 5 bases, there was a span of 19 bases. The CDR3 spans 16 residues. CDR3 bases: TGTGCCAGCAGTGATTTTAAGGGGACAAGGCTTTATGGCTACACCTTC. Translated: CASSDFKGTRLYGYTF.

The chain has TRBV3-1 (or the pseudogene TRBV3-2) and TRBJ2-5, with TRBD2 matching 8 bases. Germline lookup yields CDR1 LGHDT and CDR2 YNNKEL (reference sequence). J lost 4 bases, V lost 7 bases, and 14 bases had no gene match. CDR3 length equals 16 residues. CDR3 bases: TGTGCCAGCACACAAGGCCGGACTAGCTGGGGAGAGACCCAGTACTTC. It encodes CASTQGRTSWGETQYF.

The rearrangement joins TRBV7-9 to TRBJ2-7, with TRBD1 matching 9 bases. Germline V gives CDR1 SEHNR, CDR2 FQNEAQ (reference sequence). The CDR3 is 15 amino acids. Trimming removed 1 base from V and 5 bases from J; junction bases left unmatched: 6. The CDR3 loop is CASSLDGTGKNEQYF. For the CDR3, the DNA is TGTGCCAGCAGCTTAGATGGGACAGGGAAGAACGAGCAGTACTTC.

On this clone itself: The sample contains more than one DNA sequence encoding this CDR3. The gene calls are TRBV20-1 and TRBJ2-7, with a weak D call TRBD2 (6 bases). The CDR3 runs to 13 residues. The germline V gene encodes CDR1 DFQATT and CDR2 SNEGSKA (reference sequence). V was shortened by 3 bases and J by 0 bases, with 9 bases between the two germline ends. The CDR3 coding sequence is TGCAGTGCTAGTCCGGGAGCCTCCTACGAGCAGTACTTC. It yields the protein CSASPGASYEQYF.

This chain joins TRBV5-1 and TRBJ2-5; D is perhaps TRBD1 (7 bases). With 4 bases removed from V and 2 bases from J, the gap between germline ends came to 18 bases. The V gene's germline CDR1 is SGHRS and CDR2 YFSETQ. This CDR3 spans 16 amino acids. The CDR3 bases are TGCGCCAGCAGCGAAAGACAGGGCGGGATACAAGAGACCCAGTACTTC. It yields the protein CASSERQGGIQETQYF.

The chain is built from TRBV5-1 and TRBJ2-1, with TRBD2 matching 7 bases. Germline lookup yields CDR1 SGHRS and CDR2 YFSETQ. The CDR3 consists of 12 residues. DNA for the CDR3: TGCCCCCTTAGCGGGCTATACAATGAGCAGTTCTTC. This translates into CPLSGLYNEQFF.

This chain links TRBV5-1 with TRBJ1-3; D is unresolved. The CDR3 sequence is 16 residues long. CDR1 SGHRS and CDR2 YFSETQ come from the germline V gene. V shed 3 bases and J shed 2 bases, with 15 bases lying between them. CDR3 DNA sequence: TGCGCCAGCAGCTACGGGCCCCCGGAGGCTGGAAACACCATATATTTT. Translated: CASSYGPPEAGNTIYF.

V and J are TRBV6-5 and TRBJ2-5, with D perhaps TRBD2 (6 bases). This CDR3 spans 15 amino acids. Trimming cost V 0 bases and J 1 base, with 9 bases left between them. Germline CDR1 reads MNHEY; CDR2 reads SVGAGI. CDR3 sequence (DNA): TGTGCCAGCAGTTACTCCCGACTAGTCCAAGAGACCCAGTACTTC. It translates to CASSYSRLVQETQYF.

The chain links TRBV11-2 to TRBJ1-1; D may be TRBD1 (5 bases). This CDR3 region has 15 residues. V lost 5 bases and J 4 bases, leaving 17 bases between the germline ends. Looked up from germline, CDR1 is SGHAT and CDR2 is FQNNGV. The CDR3 loop is CASSKSGGRGTEAFF. CDR3 DNA sequence: TGTGCCAGCAGCAAAAGCGGGGGTAGGGGCACTGAAGCTTTCTTT.

This chain uses TRBV27 with TRBJ2-2; the D is unclear. The V gene lost 5 bases and the J gene lost 3 bases, with 4 bases spanning the gap. This CDR3 has 12 residues. CDR1 and CDR2 (germline): MNHEY, SMNVEV (reference sequence). The CDR3 spells CASSPYTGELFF. CDR3 coding DNA: TGTGCCAGCAGTCCATACACCGGGGAGCTGTTTTTT.

This chain links TRBV28 with TRBJ2-7; no definite D call. Germline assignment: CDR1 MDHEN and CDR2 SYDVKM. The CDR3 has 13 residues. The V end was cut by 7 bases, the J end by 3 bases, with 13 bases between. CDR3 loop: CASKLGRLYEQYF. CDR3 coding DNA: TGTGCCAGCAAACTTGGCAGGCTCTACGAGCAGTACTTC.

The J gene is TRBJ2-7, the V gene TRBV6-5, with 12 bases matching TRBD2. V dropped 6 bases and J dropped 2; count of bases not matched to a gene: 5. The germline CDR1 and CDR2 sequences are MNHEY and SVGAGI. The CDR3 spans 15 residues. CDR3 bases: TGTGCCAGCAGCCTGACTAGCGGGGGCACCTACGAGCAGTACTTC. This codes for CASSLTSGGTYEQYF.

The chain carries TRBV2 and TRBJ1-5; 11 bases fit TRBD1. Germline CDR1 reads SNHLY; CDR2 reads FYNNEI. Trimming cost V 0 bases and J 6 bases; bases outside gene matches: 4. There are 16 residues in the CDR3. Here the CDR3 DNA reads TGTGCCAGCAGTGAAGCACGGACAGGGGGCGGTCAGCCCCAGCATTTT. Its protein product is CASSEARTGGGQPQHF. Looking up the rest from reference TRBV2 and TRBJ1-5 gives the full variable domain: EPEVTQTPSHQVTQMGQEVILRCVPISNHLYFYWYRQILGQKVEFLVSFYNNEISEKSEIFDDQFSVERPDGSNFTLKIRSTKLEDSAMYFCASSEARTGGGQPQHFGDGTRLSIL.